The sample holds one count of the clone carrying this T cell receptor (beta chain). Only in-frame clones appear in the TCRdb table, and some are missing; sequencing was by immunoSEQ multiplex PCR. The table records 100,000 or so clones, nearly 90% of them present only once. The CDR3 covers 17 residues. Germline V gene sequence: CDR1 KGHSH, CDR2 LQKENI. V was cut by 5 bases and J by 0 bases, with 14 bases left in between. The record originates from a study of blood T cell repertoires in COVID-19. Study-level background: Acute-phase and convalescent COVID-19 samples originated in the United States, Italy and Spain.

V gene TRBV18 combines with J gene TRBJ2-6, with a weak D call TRBD1 (5 bases). This TCR was sampled from a man aged 50-59 years with active COVID-19. Material for sequencing was peripheral blood. DNA for the CDR3: TGTGCCAGCTCAACGGCGCCAGGGCCCTCTGGGGCCAACGTCCTGACTTTC. Protein: CASSTAPGPSGANVLTF. The variable domain in full, completed from reference TRBV18 and TRBJ2-6, reads NAGVMQNPRHLVRRRGQEARLRCSPMKGHSHVYWYRQLPEEGLKFMVYLQKENIIDESGMPKERFSAEFPKEGPSILRIQQVVRGDSAAYFCASSTAPGPSGANVLTFGAGSRLTVL.